Following are 5 T cell receptor beta chains from one sample sequenced in a study of T cells in Graves' hyperthyroidism and ophthalmopathy. TCR beta CDR3 regions were amplified from RNA. The study used the HTBI primer set for a first-round RT-PCR of the TCR CDR3. TCRdb independently ran MiXCR on the multiplex PCR reads; one entry per CDR3 protein. The sample shows 360,000 or so distinct CDR3 sequences, 15% to 20% of them seen only once. The sequencing input was blood. The receptor set was obtained from a woman aged 40-49 years with Graves' ophthalmopathy.

In its sample, this clonotype was seen many times. This sequence joins TRBV7-9 and TRBJ2-7; D uncertain. Trimming pared 2 bases from V and 2 bases from J, leaving 10 bases between. The CDR3 is 14 amino acids. Germline lookup yields CDR1 SEHNR and CDR2 FQNEAQ (reference sequence). CDR3 residues: CASSLFAAPYEQYF. CDR3 DNA sequence: TGTGCCAGCAGCTTATTCGCAGCTCCCTACGAGCAGTACTTC.

This clonotype was seen repeatedly, ten times or more. This rearrangement joins TRBV13 to TRBJ2-2; TRBD2 aligns across 14 bases. Germline-derived CDR1 and CDR2 are PRHDT and FYEKMQ (reference sequence). CDR3 length: 20 amino acids. V was pared by 3 bases and J by 5 bases, with 14 bases of the junction left unmatched. Here the CDR3 DNA reads TGTGCCAGCAGCTTTATCCCCCGAACGACTAGCGGGAGGGATACCGGGGAGCTGTTTTTT. Protein sequence: CASSFIPRTTSGRDTGELFF.

The sample holds many counts of this clonotype. This chain joins TRBV5-1 and TRBJ2-5; 7 bases line up with TRBD2. The CDR3 is made up of 15 amino acids. Germline V gene sequence: CDR1 SGHRS, CDR2 YFSETQ. V dropped 0 bases and J dropped 1; count of bases not matched to a gene: 3. The CDR3 bases are TGCGCCAGCAGCTTGGGGGCTAGCGGCCAAGAGACCCAGTACTTC. Translated: CASSLGASGQETQYF.

This clonotype showed up many times. V usage is TRBV5-1 and J usage is TRBJ1-1, with 8 bases matching TRBD1. V lost 4 bases to trimming and J lost 1 base; unmatched junction nucleotides: 6. The length of the CDR3 is 15 residues. Germline V gene data show CDR1 as SGHRS and CDR2 as YFSETQ. The CDR3 here is CASSPGQGGNTEAFF. In DNA form, the CDR3 reads TGCGCCAGCAGCCCTGGACAGGGAGGGAACACTGAAGCTTTCTTT.

This clonotype has a count of ten or more. The chain is built from TRBV28 and TRBJ2-1; 8 bases are shared with TRBD2. Losses at the gene ends were 0 bases for V and 5 bases for J; bases not matched to a gene: 6. The CDR3 contains 16 residues. Germline V CDR1 and CDR2: MDHEN, SYDVKM. The DNA for the CDR3 is TGTGCCAGCAGTTTATGGCCAGCGGGAGTAAACAATGAGCAGTTCTTC. It translates to CASSLWPAGVNNEQFF.